This T cell receptor (beta chain) was recorded in a study of cytomegalovirus exposure and HLA in healthy donors. Turning to the study itself: In a later analysis, the roughly 120 validation repertoires were reported to have used the same platform as the 550 to 850 first-cohort repertoires.

The repertoire was sequenced with immunoSEQ multiplex PCR; TCRdb's copy has only in-frame clones and lacks some. The sample shows 100,000 to 120,000 clones, around 83% of them seen only once. The V gene's germline CDR1 is WSHSY and CDR2 SAAADI. CDR3 length equals 16 residues. With 5 bases clipped from V and 4 bases from J, the junction kept 6 bases outside the gene matches. While the first cohort had about 610 subjects, the donors belonged to the separate validation cohort of over a hundred subjects. Sequencing input: PBMCs. The chain recombines TRBV10-2 with TRBJ2-1; TRBD2 matches at 12 bases. The clonotype comes from a woman aged 18-29 years in good health and CMV-seropositive. The CDR3 sequence is CASSLGLAGGYNEQFF. Written as DNA, the CDR3 is TGCGCCAGCAGTCTGGGTCTAGCGGGAGGGTACAATGAGCAGTTCTTC.